What follows is one TCR beta chain and its context. Its antigen is not identified. The CDR3 regions of TCR beta were amplified from RNA transcripts. TCR CDR3 underwent first-round RT-PCR with the HTBI primer set. TCRdb analysed the multiplex PCR reads with MiXCR anew, one entry per CDR3 protein. Among some 510,000 distinct CDR3 sequences listed, about 45% were seen once. The CDR3 covers 15 residues. The germline V gene encodes CDR1 MDHEN and CDR2 SYDVKM. V lost 4 bases to trimming and J lost 1 base, with 14 bases between them. The data were taken from a study of T cells in Graves' hyperthyroidism and ophthalmopathy. Study-wide results and caveats: Blood also showed most of the thyroid clonotypes that were expanded above 0.001. Stable hyperthyroidism was told apart from ophthalmopathy by a model built on 13 V-J features.

Those patients with uncontrolled infection, other autoimmune disease, pregnancy or lactation were excluded. The sequenced material came from peripheral blood or thyroid tissue (not recorded which). The receptor's source is a woman aged 18-29 years with Graves' hyperthyroidism. The chain links TRBV28 to TRBJ2-7, with D tentatively TRBD1 (6 bases). The DNA for the CDR3 is TGTGCCAGCAGTTCAACCGGGACACCTTCCTACGAGCAGTACTTC. This encodes CASSSTGTPSYEQYF.